There are many counts of the clone carrying this T cell receptor beta chain. The antigen remains unidentified. The data belong to a study of T cells in Graves' hyperthyroidism and ophthalmopathy. The germline V gene encodes CDR1 SGHKS and CDR2 YYEKEE (reference sequence). The V and J ends lost 2 bases and 4 bases respectively, with 12 bases between them. CDR3 length: 14 amino acids. Study results and limitations: Model predictions of ophthalmopathy came a median approximately 6.5 months before onset.

Authors of the study amplified TCR beta CDR3 regions from RNA transcripts. In the first-round RT-PCR of the TCR CDR3, the HTBI primer set was used. TCRdb fed the multiplex PCR reads into MiXCR, producing one record per CDR3 protein. The data show about 340,000 distinct CDR3 sequences, approximately 22% seen once. Graves' hyperthyroidism without ophthalmopathy progression within 18 months was termed stable. This receptor was obtained from a woman aged 45-60 years with Graves' hyperthyroidism. The sample was blood. This sequence joins TRBV5-5 and TRBJ1-2, with D unresolved. CDR3 sequence reads: CASSLGPTIYGYTF. The CDR3, as DNA: TGTGCCAGCAGCTTAGGACCGACGATCTATGGCTACACCTTC.